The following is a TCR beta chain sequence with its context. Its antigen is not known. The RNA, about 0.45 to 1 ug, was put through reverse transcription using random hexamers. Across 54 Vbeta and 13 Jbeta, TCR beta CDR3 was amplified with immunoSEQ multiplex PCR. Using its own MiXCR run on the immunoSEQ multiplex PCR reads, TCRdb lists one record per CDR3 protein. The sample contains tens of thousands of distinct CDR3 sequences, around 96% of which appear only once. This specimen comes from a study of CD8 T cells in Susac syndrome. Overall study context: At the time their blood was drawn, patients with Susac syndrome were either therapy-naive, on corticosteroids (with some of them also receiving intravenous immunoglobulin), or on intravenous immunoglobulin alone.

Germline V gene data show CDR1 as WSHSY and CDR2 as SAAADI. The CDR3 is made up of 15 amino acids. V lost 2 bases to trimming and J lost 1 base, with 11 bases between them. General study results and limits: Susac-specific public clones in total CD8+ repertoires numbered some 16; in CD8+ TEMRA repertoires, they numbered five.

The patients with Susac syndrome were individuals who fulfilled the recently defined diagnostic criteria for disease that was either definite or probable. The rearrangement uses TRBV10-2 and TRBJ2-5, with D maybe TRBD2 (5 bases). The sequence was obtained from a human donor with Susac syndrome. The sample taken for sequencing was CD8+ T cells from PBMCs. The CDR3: CASSERERIQETQYF. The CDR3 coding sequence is TGCGCCAGCAGTGAGAGGGAGAGAATCCAAGAGACCCAGTACTTC.